This record concerns one T cell receptor (beta chain) sequence. Its antigen is still unknown. This sample was included in a study of cytomegalovirus exposure and HLA in healthy donors. Overall study results and limits: Earlier findings revealed that most TCR beta V segments proved productive either about 90% or about 30% of the time.

A multiplex PCR was run with 60 Vbeta primers and 13 Jbeta primers. Sequencing was performed with immunoSEQ multiplex PCR; in TCRdb, only in-frame clones are kept and a portion is missing. The repertoire holds about 190,000 clones, with 60% to 85% as singletons. Germline V gene lookup returns CDR1 SGHTA and CDR2 FQGTGA. The CDR3 is made up of 15 amino acids. Germline trimming cut 1 base from V and 4 bases from J; bases unmatched to any gene: 3. V gene TRBV7-3 combines with J gene TRBJ2-1; TRBD2 matches 8 bases. The receptor's source is a woman between 18 and 29 years old in good health and CMV-seronegative. The sample comprised PBMCs. DNA for the CDR3: TGTGCCAGCAGCTTAAATAGCGGGGAGTACAATGAGCAGTTCTTC. It is translated as CASSLNSGEYNEQFF.